This T cell receptor beta chain was identified during a study of sequential checkpoint blockade in melanoma. Noted treatment: randomized to nivolumab then ipilimumab (arm A) or the reverse (arm B). No patient had prior DNA-damaging chemotherapy. The data were produced by immunoSEQ multiplex PCR, yet TCRdb's version contains in-frame clones alone and is incomplete. The sample lists 27,000 or so clones, more than 60% occurring once. Trimming cost V 5 bases and J 5 bases, with 5 bases left between them. This CDR3 has 11 residues. Germline V gene lookup returns CDR1 MNHEY and CDR2 SMNVEV (reference sequence).

The sample was CD8+ T cells sorted from blood (inferred from file names), taken from a patient given nivolumab and ipilimumab in sequence. The sequence derives from a human donor with melanoma. The rearrangement links TRBV27 to TRBJ2-3; D is possibly TRBD2 (5 bases). CDR3 sequence reads: CASSAGDTQYF. The CDR3 DNA reads as TGTGCCAGCAGTGCGGGAGATACGCAGTATTTT.